This T cell receptor (beta chain) was sequenced for a study of cytotoxic CD8 clonotypes in ibrutinib-treated CLL. The assay was immunoSEQ multiplex PCR, and TCRdb's table has in-frame clones only and misses some. The sample includes some 310,000 clones, 70% to 80% of them seen just once. V lost 3 bases and J lost 5, with 17 bases in between. Germline assignment: CDR1 KGHSY and CDR2 FQNENV. The CDR3 covers 15 residues. The chain combines TRBV16 with TRBJ2-7; TRBD1 might be the D (6 bases). This TCR was sampled from a human donor with chronic lymphocytic leukemia. The source material was PBMCs, sampled before ibrutinib treatment. The CDR3 loop is CASSQDTGLGHEQYF. As DNA, the CDR3 is TGTGCCAGCAGCCAGGATACAGGGTTGGGCCACGAGCAGTACTTC.